This T cell receptor beta chain was profiled in a study of cytomegalovirus exposure and HLA in healthy donors (TCRdb year 2017). For the wider study: An earlier analysis of about 530 of the donors reported approximately 260 Gb of sequence data and 100 million to 120 million unique TCR beta sequences obtained from approximately 180 million T cells. Roughly 310 gigabases of sequencing data and 70 million to 85 million unique TCR sequences were included in an early release covering around 650 HLA-typed donors. Among the roughly 400 genotyped donors, 81% belonged to the genetic ancestry cluster associated with self-reported Caucasian donors. The study was designed to test whether signatures of past pathogen exposure could be identified by cataloging public T cell receptors. Using immunosequencing, the study profiled T cell repertoires from around 680 subjects and related those repertoires to cytomegalovirus serostatus. A separate validation cohort of roughly 130 different subjects was used in addition to the approximately 700-subject first cohort. To predict cytomegalovirus infection status, the study brought together high-throughput TCR immunosequencing, statistical association of individual TCRs with disease status, and machine learning. A later analysis re-analyzed previously published TCR beta repertoires from hundreds of donors and added high-resolution HLA genotyping to study TCR occurrence patterns. In the later analysis, no new phenotypic data were used to find candidate immune exposures; instead, reliance was placed on TCR beta sequences and their occurrence across donors. An earlier analysis of roughly 600 of the donors used high-throughput TCR beta sequencing to judge whether each TCR beta V gene segment behaved as functional or pseudogenic. Alongside the repertoire data, information on donor age, sex, ethnicity and CMV serostatus was compiled. Genome-wide SNP genotypes for about 65% of the roughly 670 donors were used in a later genetic analysis, which treated that subset as a discovery cohort. All discovery cohort repertoires had been generated using a single sequencing platform. HLA typing included class I and class II loci at four-digit resolution. Typing coverage differed by locus: A, B, C, DRB1 and DQB1 were typed in roughly 629-630 donors, DQA1 in about 500, DPA1 in 600 to 610, and DPB1 in just under 490. Roughly 5 DR-DQ haplotypes were handled as single units for association and clustering, since linkage in the cohort was strong. Among almost 400 genotyped donors of the cohort, an average of around 240,000 unique TCR beta nucleotide sequences were sequenced per donor, roughly 18% of them non-productive.

In total, roughly 670 healthy bone marrow donors made up the cohort. All cohort members were sampled while nominally healthy, although unrecorded immune exposures were likely present. The donor tested CMV seropositive, placing the donor among the 289 seropositive members of the cohort. Each donor provided a peripheral blood sample, and peripheral blood mononuclear cells were used for TCR beta sequencing. The Qiagen DNeasy Blood Extraction Kit was used to extract genomic DNA from the blood cell samples. Results the study describes overall, beyond this receptor: When HLA alleles, especially DR and DQ, strongly co-occurred, TCR associations were difficult to assign to individual alleles. The study listed approximately 160 TCR beta chains as associated with cytomegalovirus. Because some donors lacked HLA typing at each locus, the association tests relied only on the typed subset. In a later genetic analysis, fewer N-insertions in productive TCRs were reported among donors in an Asian-associated ancestry cluster than the roughly 700-donor mean. The authors suggested that the approach could potentially be extended to other disease states and immunological phenotypes. A few of the identified cytomegalovirus-associated TCR beta chains were confirmed in vitro to be specific for cytomegalovirus antigens. Most CMV-associated TCR beta chains appeared to be HLA-restricted in a later analysis, and the HLA associations seemed to be driven largely by CMV exposure. A later genetic analysis associated a missense DCLRE1C variant with V-gene and J-gene trimming of TCR beta chains, and an independent cohort replicated the association. A further reported finding was that TCR beta sequences accurately predicted the HLA-A and HLA-B alleles for most subjects in the first cohort. In a later analysis, HLA-associated TCR beta chains showed more clonal expansion and lower generation probabilities than non-associated chains that were equally common. Some IMGT-functional V segments, including TRBV6-2 and TRBV6-3, could not be told apart with the 87-base-pair reads, so those segments were excluded. The presence/absence analyses assumed that sequencing depth was roughly uniform across donors, and that assumption may not be true. Because counts were too low, approximately 15 rarely observed V segments, including chromosome 9 orphons, were excluded from the earlier analysis of about 500 of the donors. Linkage disequilibrium might explain the correlated functional status among segregating V segments, but an unknown experimental factor could not be ruled out. A cluster of highly shared sequence variants was judged likely to be a technical artifact of the sequencing pipeline. Across donors, most TCR sequences were observed very rarely, whereas some public TCRs were present in many individuals. The only immune exposure information available for the cohort was CMV serostatus. Broadly in line with IMGT annotations, most TCR beta V segments showed up in productive rearrangements about 87% or about 30% of the time in an earlier analysis of several hundred of the donors. According to a later analysis, TCR association rates differed among HLA loci, with DRB1 alleles showing the most associated TCRs and HLA-C alleles showing the fewest. Several of the top co-occurrence clusters appeared to be linked to parvovirus B19, influenza, CMV and Epstein-Barr virus, according to a later analysis. In this cohort, only TCR beta chains were sequenced, and detectable features were limited by the absence of alpha or paired-chain data. In both the original and validation cohorts, the classifier was reported to diagnose cytomegalovirus status with high specificity and sensitivity. Specific HLA alleles were associated with over 15,000 TCR beta sequences at a false discovery rate of 0.05 in a later analysis.

The library was produced with the immunoSEQ multiplex PCR assay. For the multiplex PCR, a mixture combining 60 forward primers for TCR Vbeta segments and 13 reverse primers for TCR Jbeta segments was used. Amplification of the CDR3 region of rearranged TCR beta genes was performed with a multiplex PCR assay on genomic DNA. The Illumina HiSeq System was used to sequence the amplified TCR beta libraries as 87-base-pair reads. The study's own analysis went as follows. A later analysis tallied some 79 million unique TCR beta chains across the 666 repertoires, and some 10 million of those chains were shared by two or more donors. Raw reads were error-corrected and collapsed into unique sequences by a nearest-neighbor algorithm in which closely related sequences were merged to remove PCR and sequencing errors. Alignment of CDR3 sequences to IMGT reference sequences was used to assign V, D and J gene segments. Each retained sequence needed at least a six-nucleotide match to both a V gene segment and a J gene segment. Rearrangements were called productive when the CDR3 lacked stop codons and stayed in frame with V and J; all others were non-productive. Following IMGT convention, CDR3 was defined as the stretch from the second conserved V-encoded cysteine up to the conserved J-encoded phenylalanine. Sequences without an unambiguous match to a single V gene segment were excluded from the earlier analysis of a few hundred of the donors. An earlier analysis of 500 to 700 of the donors classified V segments as functional when productive rearrangements were above 56.7% and as segregating when the standard deviation between donors was above 5%. A statistical classification framework was built for diagnosing cytomegalovirus status from the catalog of TCR beta chain sequences. In a later analysis, TCR nucleotide sequences were compared against IMGT/GENE-DB human TR gene sequences so that V and J genes could be assigned. The TCRdist pipeline was used in a later analysis to assign CDR3 sequences and most-parsimonious VDJ recombination scenarios. A later analysis defined each TCR beta chain by its CDR3 amino acid sequence plus V-gene family, and excluded reads lacking a unique V-gene family. A later analysis removed 450 to 600 highly shared, low-generation-probability nucleotide sequences to deal with suspected cross-contamination and a sequencing artifact. In a later analysis, a clonal expansion index was calculated for each public chain from normalized within-repertoire ranks of inferred template counts. Generation probabilities in a later analysis came from a VDJ recombination model fitted to out-of-frame rearrangements, and those results were checked against IGoR. In a later analysis, hypergeometric tests were used to score TCR-TCR, TCR-HLA and TCR-CMV co-occurrence, with a repertoire-size bias correction applied to TCR pairs. To estimate false discovery rates, a later analysis permuted the HLA or CMV assignments 20 times. In a later analysis, co-occurring TCRs were grouped using DBSCAN, with TCRdist sequence similarity added in when clustering inside HLA-allele-positive subsets. Repertoires with fewer than 30,000 or more than 120,000 public chains, plus five repertoires with anomalous nucleotide sharing, were excluded from co-occurrence clustering. Imported from immuneACCESS, the table was reduced by TCRdb to in-frame sequences with V and J called. These copies leave out some clones; in studies compared against another copy, an unresolved V gene accounts for under half, and the cause of the remainder is not known. V, J and clone size were drawn from that table, and D and trimming were deduced from the DNA. A total of tens of thousands of clones appear in this sample, 60% to 80% of them only once. Roughly 3.4% of the sample is taken by the ten largest.

The germline V gene encodes CDR1 SGHTA and CDR2 FQGNSA. At the junction V is shortened by 1 base and J by 4 bases; bases outside the gene matches: 3. The CDR3, from cysteine to phenylalanine, totals 14 residues. The entry retains the CDR3 DNA only, 42 bases that are in frame from base 1. Comments on this clone: What this receptor recognizes is not known. Qualities for individual bases were not recorded, and no much larger clone is one base off.

The material sequenced was PBMCs. This TCR was sampled from a woman aged 40 to 55 in good health and CMV-seropositive. Here the chain combines TRBV7-2 and TRBJ1-2; 7 bases in the middle match TRBD1. The CDR3 region reads CASSLGGTAYGYTF. The bases read TGTGCCAGCAGCTTAGGTGGGACAGCCTATGGCTACACCTTC.